This entry lists 2 T cell receptor beta chains sequenced from one sample in a study of sequential checkpoint blockade in melanoma (dated by TCRdb to about 2019). The sample's treatment or condition, from its label and the paper: randomized to nivolumab then ipilimumab (arm A) or the reverse (arm B). The protocol used for the library was the immunoSEQ multiplex PCR assay. The source is immuneACCESS, and TCRdb retained only in-frame sequences with V and J called. Part of the clones is not carried over; for the studies checked, unresolved V genes explain less than half of this, and the remainder is unexplained. Counted in this sample were just under 3,000 clones; approximately 19% of them appeared once. 12% to 15% of the sample belongs to the ten largest clones. The specimen comprised tumor tissue (inferred from file names), sampled from a patient given nivolumab and ipilimumab in sequence. The receptors stem from a human donor with melanoma.

This clone appeared many times. The rearrangement uses TRBV23-1 and TRBJ2-1; TRBD2 matches 8 bases. TRBV23-1 is an open reading frame, and its role is uncertain. The CDR3 runs to 17 residues. Germline trimming cut 6 bases from V and 3 bases from J; bases unmatched to any gene: 13. This CDR3 is CASSLRFGGANYNEQFF. DNA for the CDR3: TGCGCCAGCAGCCTTCGTTTCGGGGGGGCCAACTACAATGAGCAGTTCTTC.

This clone has just one count. The J gene is TRBJ1-2, the V gene TRBV29-1, with D possibly matching TRBD1 (5 bases). Germline CDR1 reads SQVTM; CDR2 reads ANQGSEA. Trimming cost V 1 base and J 3 bases, with 18 bases left between them. This CDR3 has 16 amino acids. As DNA, the CDR3 is TGCAGCGTTGAAGGTTTATGGGGGGTACGGGACTATGGCTACACCTTC. Its translation is CSVEGLWGVRDYGYTF.